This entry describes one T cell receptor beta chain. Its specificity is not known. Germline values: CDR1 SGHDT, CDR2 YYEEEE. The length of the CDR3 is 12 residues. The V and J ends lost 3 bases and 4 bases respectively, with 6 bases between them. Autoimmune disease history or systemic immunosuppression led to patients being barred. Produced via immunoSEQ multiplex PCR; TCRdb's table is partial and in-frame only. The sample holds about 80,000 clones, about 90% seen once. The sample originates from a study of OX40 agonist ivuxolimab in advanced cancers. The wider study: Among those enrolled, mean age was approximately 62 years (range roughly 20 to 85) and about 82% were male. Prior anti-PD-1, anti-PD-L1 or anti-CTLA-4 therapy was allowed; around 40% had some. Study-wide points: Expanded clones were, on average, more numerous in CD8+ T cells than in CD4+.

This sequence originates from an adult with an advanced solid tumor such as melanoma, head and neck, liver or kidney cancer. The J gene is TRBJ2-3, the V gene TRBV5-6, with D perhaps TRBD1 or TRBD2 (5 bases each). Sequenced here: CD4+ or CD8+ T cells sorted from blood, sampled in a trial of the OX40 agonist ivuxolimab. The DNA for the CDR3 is TGTGCCAGCAGCTGGGGGTCAGATACGCAGTATTTT. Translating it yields CASSWGSDTQYF.